This paragraph covers one TCR beta chain sequence. The data were produced by immunoSEQ multiplex PCR, yet TCRdb's version contains in-frame clones alone and is incomplete. Of some 3,400 clones in the sample, approximately 84% were seen once. The sample originates from a study of T cell changes during pregnancy in multiple sclerosis. The starting material was CD8+ T cells from peripheral blood mononuclear cells, obtained in the first trimester of pregnancy. This clonotype was sampled from a female donor in good health, enrolled as a control in a pregnancy study.

This CDR3 is CASGSDRGLFNYGYTF. The DNA of the CDR3 is TGTGCTAGTGGCAGTGACAGGGGGCTATTTAACTATGGCTACACCTTC. The chain is built from TRBV12-5 and TRBJ1-2; TRBD1 aligns across 10 bases. This CDR3 is built from 16 residues. The junction had 8 bases not matched to a gene; V was cut back by 6 bases and J by 1 base. Germline loops: CDR1 LGHNT, CDR2 FRNRAP.